Listed below are T cell receptor beta chains from one sample, sequenced in a study of T-cell memory formation after mild COVID-19. TCRdb re-derived calls from the 5' RACE reads in MiXCR, one entry per CDR3 protein. The sample shows roughly 250,000 distinct CDR3 sequences, around 15% of them seen only once. The sequencing sample was made of PBMCs or a T cell subset sorted from them (not recorded which). These receptors originate from a man aged 18 to 35 who had mild COVID-19 (a few samples of this study predate the infection). Cell type and time point are not known. CDR3s include the opening cysteine and the closing phenylalanine or tryptophan. Fields, in order: D gene, V gene, J gene, clone size, CDR3 protein, CDR3 DNA. The D gene is left open where the match is weak. Some rows mark clone size as missing; the rest say once, few, many or name a class of expanded clone.

TRBD2,TRBV27,TRBJ2-4,few,CASSFPRSGEGGIQYF,TGTGCCAGCAGTTTCCCCCGTAGCGGGGAAGGAGGCATTCAGTACTTC
.,TRBV18,TRBJ1-2,.,CASSPNPDSNYGYTF,TGTGCCAGCTCACCGAACCCCGACAGCAACTATGGCTACACCTTC
TRBD1,TRBV7-2,TRBJ2-5,few,CASSTGQGRETQYF,TGTGCCAGCAGCACGGGACAGGGGCGAGAGACCCAGTACTTC
TRBD2,TRBV6-2/TRBV6-3,TRBJ2-3,many,CASSYPSGTVADTQYF,TGTGCCAGCAGTTACCCTAGCGGGACCGTAGCAGATACGCAGTATTTT
TRBD2,TRBV27,TRBJ2-3,few,CASSLGVAGGTDTQYF,TGTGCCAGCAGTTTAGGCGTAGCGGGGGGCACAGATACGCAGTATTTT
.,TRBV28,TRBJ2-3,many,CASSWGADTQYF,TGTGCCAGCAGTTGGGGGGCAGATACGCAGTATTTT
.,TRBV27,TRBJ2-3,.,CASSLGRPPGFGQYF,TGTGCCAGCAGTTTAGGTCGACCCCCCGGGTTTGGGCAGTATTTT
.,TRBV20-1,TRBJ2-3,few,CSASSDSQESTDTQYF,TGCAGTGCTTCCTCGGACAGCCAGGAAAGCACAGATACGCAGTATTTT
TRBD1,TRBV4-3,TRBJ1-2,many,CASSQVGQGAGGYTF,TGCGCCAGCAGCCAGGTGGGACAGGGGGCTGGTGGCTACACCTTC
TRBD1,TRBV4-2,TRBJ1-5,.,CASSQDRGTGNQPQHF,TGTGCCAGCAGCCAGGACAGGGGTACGGGCAATCAGCCCCAGCATTTT
.,TRBV4-1,TRBJ2-3,.,CASSQVGQRITDTQYF,TGCGCCAGCAGCCAAGTGGGCCAGCGGATCACAGATACGCAGTATTTT
TRBD1,TRBV6-2/TRBV6-3,TRBJ1-1,.,CASSYRQGVAEAFF,TGTGCCAGCAGTTACAGGCAGGGGGTGGCTGAAGCTTTCTTT
TRBD1,TRBV5-1,TRBJ1-1,many,CASSSDRRQTGFGTEAFF,TGCGCCAGCAGCTCGGACCGGAGGCAGACAGGGTTTGGCACTGAAGCTTTCTTT
.,TRBV9,TRBJ2-7,.,CASSVGQGILGEQYF,TGTGCCAGCAGCGTAGGCCAGGGGATCCTAGGGGAGCAGTACTTC
TRBD2,TRBV7-8,TRBJ2-7,few,CASSLGSGGFFSYEQYF,TGTGCCAGCAGCTTAGGTAGCGGGGGCTTCTTTTCCTACGAGCAGTACTTC
TRBD1,TRBV5-1,TRBJ2-7,many,CASARSGTGEYEQYF,TGCGCCAGCGCCCGCTCCGGGACAGGGGAGTACGAGCAGTACTTC
.,TRBV18,TRBJ1-2,few,CASSPLRGDNYGYTF,TGTGCCAGCTCACCGCTGAGAGGGGATAACTATGGCTACACCTTC